The 14 T cell receptor beta chains below were found in one sample sequenced in a study of blood T cell repertoires in COVID-19 (dated by TCRdb to the early 2020s). The library was produced with the immunoSEQ multiplex PCR assay. The clones in this table, taken by TCRdb from immuneACCESS, are in-frame only. Not every clone is retained; where verified, under half of the shortfall comes from an unresolved V gene, and the cause of the rest is unknown. This sample comprises about 170,000 clones, 86% of them detected only once. The leading ten clones occupy roughly 3.3% of the sample. Sequenced input: peripheral blood. The receptors originated from a man between 65 and 85 years old with acute or convalescent COVID-19.

The chain employs TRBV6-2 or TRBV6-3 and TRBJ2-7, with a possible D match to TRBD1 (6 bases). CDR3 size: 16 residues. Looked up from germline, CDR1 is MNHEY and CDR2 is SVGEGT. Trimming removed 5 bases from V and 2 bases from J, with 19 bases in between. This chain's CDR3 is CASSDRDNSPPYEQYF. In DNA form, the CDR3 reads TGTGCCAGCAGTGACCGGGACAATTCTCCTCCCTACGAGCAGTACTTC.

DNA for the CDR3: TGTGCCAGCAGCCCCGCGAGCCCTGACTATGGCTACACCTTC. Protein: CASSPASPDYGYTF. The V and J genes are TRBV4-2 and TRBJ1-2; D is unclear. The CDR3 is made up of 14 amino acids. CDR1 is LGHNA and CDR2 is YNFKEQ in the germline V gene. V was trimmed by 4 bases and J by 3 bases, leaving 12 bases between them.

The chain combines TRBV6-5 with TRBJ2-7, with 13 nucleotides matching TRBD2. V shed 6 bases, J shed 6 bases, and the junction held 8 bases outside the gene matches. Per the germline V gene, CDR1 is MNHEY and CDR2 is SVGAGI. The CDR3 loop spans 15 amino acids. The CDR3 region has the DNA TGTGCCAGCAGCCGGGGACTAGCGGGGTCGGTCGAGCAGTACTTC. It codes for CASSRGLAGSVEQYF.

This clone was detected only a few times. The V call is TRBV6-2 or TRBV6-3, the J call TRBJ1-5; the match to TRBD1 covers 11 bases. V was pared by 4 bases and J by 9 bases, with 8 bases of the junction left unmatched. Germline V gives CDR1 MNHEY, CDR2 SVGEGT. CDR3 size: 15 residues. CDR3 in DNA: TGTGCCAGCAGTTTGGACAGGGGGCTCGCTTGGCCCCAGCATTTT. Translated: CASSLDRGLAWPQHF.

The V and J genes are TRBV5-1 and TRBJ2-7, with a possible D match to TRBD2 (5 bases). Germline V gene data show CDR1 as SGHRS and CDR2 as YFSETQ. The CDR3 is 15 residues long. Trimming took off 3 bases at V and 5 bases at J, with 18 bases between the two ends. The CDR3 protein is CASSSAVTGSHEQYF. As DNA, the CDR3 is TGCGCCAGCAGCTCTGCCGTAACGGGGTCCCACGAGCAGTACTTC.

The chain employs TRBV4-1 and TRBJ2-1; TRBD2 is a possible D gene (7 bases). With 3 bases removed from V and 3 bases from J, the gap between germline ends came to 18 bases. Germline values: CDR1 MGHRA, CDR2 YSYEKL. This CDR3 comprises 17 residues. CDR3 sequence: CASSHERGGANYNEQFF. The CDR3 DNA reads as TGCGCCAGCAGCCACGAAAGGGGGGGGGCAAACTACAATGAGCAGTTCTTC.

The chain joins TRBV5-1 to TRBJ1-4, with TRBD1 as a possible D gene (5 bases). Germline-derived CDR1 and CDR2 are SGHRS and YFSETQ. V was cut by 0 bases and J by 5 bases, with 11 bases left in between. This CDR3 spans 15 amino acids. This CDR3 is CASSLEGGANEKLFF. The CDR3 DNA follows: TGCGCCAGCAGCTTGGAAGGAGGGGCAAATGAAAAACTGTTTTTT.

The CDR3 reads CASSLVTGDYNEQFF. The CDR3 DNA follows: TGTGCCAGCAGCTTGGTGACAGGGGACTACAATGAGCAGTTCTTC. V gene TRBV7-2 combines with J gene TRBJ2-1, with 8 nucleotides matching TRBD1. Trimming took 3 bases from V and 3 from J; bases not matched to a gene: 4. Germline values: CDR1 SGHTA, CDR2 FQGNSA. The CDR3 totals 15 residues.

The rearrangement uses TRBV11-2 and TRBJ1-1; D call uncertain. V lost 2 bases and J lost 11, with 12 bases in between. Germline V gives CDR1 SGHAT, CDR2 FQNNGV. This CDR3 spans 12 amino acids. CDR3 in amino acids: CASSLPISTAFF. Here the CDR3 DNA reads TGTGCCAGCAGCTTACCCATTTCGACTGCTTTCTTT.

CDR3: CASRPPGGGRKKLFF. The CDR3 nucleotides read TGTGCCAGCAGGCCCCCCGGGGGAGGAAGGAAAAAACTGTTTTTT. This rearrangement joins TRBV6-5 to TRBJ1-4, with D possibly being TRBD1 (5 bases). The V end was cut by 6 bases, the J end by 9 bases, with 20 bases between. Per germline, CDR1 MNHEY and CDR2 SVGAGI. The CDR3 contains 15 residues.

The J gene is TRBJ1-1, the V gene TRBV6-2 or TRBV6-3; D uncertain. V lost 0 bases and J 4 bases, leaving 12 bases between the germline ends. Germline-derived CDR1 and CDR2 are MNHEY and SVGEGT. The CDR3 runs 15 residues. The CDR3 loop reads CASSYSSGVVTEAFF. The DNA of the CDR3 is TGTGCCAGCAGTTACTCCAGCGGGGTAGTCACTGAAGCTTTCTTT.

This rearrangement joins TRBV2 to TRBJ2-5; D is unresolved. V gave up 4 bases and J gave up 5 bases, with 5 bases separating them. Germline-derived CDR1 and CDR2 are SNHLY and FYNNEI. The CDR3 contains 11 residues. CDR3 sequence: CASSARETQYF. In DNA, the CDR3 is TGTGCCAGCAGTGCGCGCGAGACCCAGTACTTC. The variable domain in full, with the rest retrieved from reference TRBV2 and TRBJ2-5, is EPEVTQTPSHQVTQMGQEVILRCVPISNHLYFYWYRQILGQKVEFLVSFYNNEISEKSEIFDDQFSVERPDGSNFTLKIRSTKLEDSAMYFCASSARETQYFGPGTRLLVL.

The rearrangement uses TRBV27 and TRBJ2-7, with D possibly matching TRBD2 (5 bases). V was pared by 5 bases and J by 7 bases, with 9 bases between. The CDR3 loop spans 11 amino acids. The germline CDR1 and CDR2 sequences are MNHEY and SMNVEV (reference sequence). CDR3 DNA sequence: TGTGCCAGCAGTCAACGCGGGGAGCAGTACTTC. This codes for CASSQRGEQYF.

This sequence joins TRBV29-1 and TRBJ2-7; 7 bases are a match to TRBD1. After removal of 2 bases from V and 2 bases from J, the junction contained 3 bases not matched to a gene. Germline CDR1 SQVTM, CDR2 ANQGSEA. CDR3 length: 13 residues. The CDR3 region is CSVETDRTYEQYF. The CDR3 nucleotides read TGCAGCGTTGAAACGGACAGGACCTACGAGCAGTACTTC.